What follows describes a single T cell receptor (beta chain). The CDR3 is 13 residues long. With 3 bases removed from V and 4 bases from J, the gap between germline ends came to 12 bases. CDR1 and CDR2 (germline): SQVTM, ANQGSEA. TCRdb used MiXCR to reprocess the PCR reads, holding one entry per CDR3 protein. The table records under 95,000 distinct CDR3 sequences, about 50% of them present only once. This sample is part of a study of CDR3 diversity in severe acne. The sequence was collected from a male donor in good health, serving as a control. Material for sequencing was blood. This chain links TRBV29-1 with TRBJ1-1; a possible D gene is TRBD1 (6 bases). For the CDR3, the DNA is TGCAGCGTTGACAGGGGCGATTTCACTGAAGCTTTCTTT. Translation gives CSVDRGDFTEAFF.